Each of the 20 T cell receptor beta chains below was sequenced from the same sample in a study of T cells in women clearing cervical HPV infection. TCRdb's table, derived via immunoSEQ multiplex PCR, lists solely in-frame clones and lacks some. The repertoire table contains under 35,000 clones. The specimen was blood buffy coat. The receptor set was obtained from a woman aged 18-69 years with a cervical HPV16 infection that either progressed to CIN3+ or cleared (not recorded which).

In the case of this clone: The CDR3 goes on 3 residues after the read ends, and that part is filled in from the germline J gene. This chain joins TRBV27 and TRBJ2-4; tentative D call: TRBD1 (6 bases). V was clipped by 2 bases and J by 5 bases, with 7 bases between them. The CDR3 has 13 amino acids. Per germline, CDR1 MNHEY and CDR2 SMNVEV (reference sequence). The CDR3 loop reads CASSLNRENIQYF. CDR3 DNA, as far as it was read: TGTGCCAGCAGTTTAAACAGGGAAAACATT.

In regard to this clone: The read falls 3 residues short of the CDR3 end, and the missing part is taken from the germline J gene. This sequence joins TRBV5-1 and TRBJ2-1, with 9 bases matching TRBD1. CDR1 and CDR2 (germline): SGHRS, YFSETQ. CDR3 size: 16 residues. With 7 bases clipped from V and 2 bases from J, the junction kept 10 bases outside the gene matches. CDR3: CASQGSGTGTYNEQFF. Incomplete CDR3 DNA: TGCGCCAGCCAAGGGTCGGGGACAGGGACCTACAATGAG.

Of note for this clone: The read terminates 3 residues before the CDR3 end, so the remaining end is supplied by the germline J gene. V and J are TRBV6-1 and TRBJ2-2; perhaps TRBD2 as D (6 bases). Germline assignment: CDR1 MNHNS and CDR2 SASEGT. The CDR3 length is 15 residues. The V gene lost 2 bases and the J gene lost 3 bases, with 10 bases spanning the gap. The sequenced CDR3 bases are TGTGCCAGCAGTGAAACGGGACTTCACACCGGGGAG. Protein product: CASSETGLHTGE. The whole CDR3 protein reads CASSETGLHTGELFF.

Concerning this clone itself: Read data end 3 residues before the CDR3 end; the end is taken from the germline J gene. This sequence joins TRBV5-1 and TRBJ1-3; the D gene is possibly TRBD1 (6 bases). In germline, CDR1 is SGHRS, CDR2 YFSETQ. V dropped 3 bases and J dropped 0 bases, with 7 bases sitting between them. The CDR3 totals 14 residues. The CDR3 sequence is CASSSDSSGNTIYF. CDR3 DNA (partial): TGCGCCAGCAGCTCGGACAGCTCTGGAAACACC.

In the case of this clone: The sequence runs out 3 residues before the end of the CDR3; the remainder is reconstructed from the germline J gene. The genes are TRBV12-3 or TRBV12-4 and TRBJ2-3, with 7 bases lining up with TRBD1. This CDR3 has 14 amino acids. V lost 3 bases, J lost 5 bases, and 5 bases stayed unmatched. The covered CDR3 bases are TGTGCCAGCAGTTTCTCCGGGACAGAAGATACG. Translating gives CASSFSGTEDT. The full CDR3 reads CASSFSGTEDTQYF.

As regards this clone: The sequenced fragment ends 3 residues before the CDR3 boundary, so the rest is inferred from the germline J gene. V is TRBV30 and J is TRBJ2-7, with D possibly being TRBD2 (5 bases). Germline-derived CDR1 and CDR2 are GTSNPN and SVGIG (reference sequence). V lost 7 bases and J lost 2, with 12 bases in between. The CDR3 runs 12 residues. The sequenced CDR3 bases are TGTGCCTCCGGGCCGGGGACCTACGAG. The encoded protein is CASGPGTYE. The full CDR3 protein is CASGPGTYEQYF.

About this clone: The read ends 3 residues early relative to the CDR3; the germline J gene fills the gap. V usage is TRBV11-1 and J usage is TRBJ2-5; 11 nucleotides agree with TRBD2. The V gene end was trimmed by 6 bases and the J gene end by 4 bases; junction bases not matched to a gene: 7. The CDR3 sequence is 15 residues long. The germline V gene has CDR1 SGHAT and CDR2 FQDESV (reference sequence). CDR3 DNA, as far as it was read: TGTGCCAGCAGTTATAGCGGGGGGGGAGGAGAGACC. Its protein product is CASSYSGGGGET. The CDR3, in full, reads CASSYSGGGGETQYF.

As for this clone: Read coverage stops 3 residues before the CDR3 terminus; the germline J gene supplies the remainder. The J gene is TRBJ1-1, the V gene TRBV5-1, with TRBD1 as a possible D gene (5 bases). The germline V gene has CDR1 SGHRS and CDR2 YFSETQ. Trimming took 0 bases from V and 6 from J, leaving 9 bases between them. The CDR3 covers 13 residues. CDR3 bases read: TGCGCCAGCAGCTTGGTGGGGGGAGCTGAA. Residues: CASSLVGGAE. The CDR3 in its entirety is CASSLVGGAEAFF.

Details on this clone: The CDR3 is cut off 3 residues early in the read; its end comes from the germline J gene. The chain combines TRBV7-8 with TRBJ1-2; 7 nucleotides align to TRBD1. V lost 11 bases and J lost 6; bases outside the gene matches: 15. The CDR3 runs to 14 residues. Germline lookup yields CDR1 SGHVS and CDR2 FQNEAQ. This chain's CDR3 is CAGSGTDIHNGYTF. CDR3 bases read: TGTGCCGGTTCCGGGACAGACATCCACAATGGC.

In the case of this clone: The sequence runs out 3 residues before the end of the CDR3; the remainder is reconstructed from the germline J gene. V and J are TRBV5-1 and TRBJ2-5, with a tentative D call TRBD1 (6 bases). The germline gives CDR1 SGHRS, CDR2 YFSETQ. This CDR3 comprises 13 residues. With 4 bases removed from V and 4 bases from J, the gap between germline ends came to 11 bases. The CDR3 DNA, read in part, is TGCGCCAGCAGCATCCAGGGGACAGAGACC. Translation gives CASSIQGTET. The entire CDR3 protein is CASSIQGTETQYF.

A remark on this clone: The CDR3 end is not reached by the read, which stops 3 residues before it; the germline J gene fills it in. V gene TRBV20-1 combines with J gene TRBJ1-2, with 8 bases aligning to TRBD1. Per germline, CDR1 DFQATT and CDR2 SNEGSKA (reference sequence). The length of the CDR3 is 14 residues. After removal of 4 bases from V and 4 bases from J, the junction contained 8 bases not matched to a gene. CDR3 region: CSANGDRLTYGYTF. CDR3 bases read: TGCAGTGCTAACGGGGACAGGCTTACCTATGGC.

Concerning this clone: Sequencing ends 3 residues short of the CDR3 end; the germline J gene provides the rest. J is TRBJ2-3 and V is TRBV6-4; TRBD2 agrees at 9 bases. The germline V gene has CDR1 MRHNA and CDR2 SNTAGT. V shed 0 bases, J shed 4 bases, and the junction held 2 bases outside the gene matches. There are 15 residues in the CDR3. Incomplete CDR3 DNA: TGTGCCAGCAGTGACTCGGCGGGGGGGCCAGATACG. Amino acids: CASSDSAGGPDT. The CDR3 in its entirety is CASSDSAGGPDTQYF.

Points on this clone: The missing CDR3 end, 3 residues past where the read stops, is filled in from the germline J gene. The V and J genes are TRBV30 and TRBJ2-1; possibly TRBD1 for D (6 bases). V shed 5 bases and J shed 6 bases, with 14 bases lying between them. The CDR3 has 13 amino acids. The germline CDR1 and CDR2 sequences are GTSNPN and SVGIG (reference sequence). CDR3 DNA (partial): TGTGCCTGGGGGGCAGGGGACCGCAATGAG. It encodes CAWGAGDRNE. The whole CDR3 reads CAWGAGDRNEQFF.

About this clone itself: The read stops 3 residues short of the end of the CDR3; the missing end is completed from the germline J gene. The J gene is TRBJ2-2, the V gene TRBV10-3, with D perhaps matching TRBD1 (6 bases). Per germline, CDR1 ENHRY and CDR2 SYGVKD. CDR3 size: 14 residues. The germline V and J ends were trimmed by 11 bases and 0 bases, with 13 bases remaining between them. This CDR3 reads CASRTASNTGELFF. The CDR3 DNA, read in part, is TGTGCCTCTAGGACAGCTTCGAACACCGGGGAG.

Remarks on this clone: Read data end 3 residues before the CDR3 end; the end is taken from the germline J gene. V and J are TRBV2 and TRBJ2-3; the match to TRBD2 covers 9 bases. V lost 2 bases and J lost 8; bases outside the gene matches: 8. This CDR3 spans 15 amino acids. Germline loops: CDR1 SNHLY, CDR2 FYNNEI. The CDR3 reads CASSERAGGPGTQYF. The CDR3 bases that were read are TGTGCCAGCAGTGAAAGGGCGGGGGGGCCGGGTACG.

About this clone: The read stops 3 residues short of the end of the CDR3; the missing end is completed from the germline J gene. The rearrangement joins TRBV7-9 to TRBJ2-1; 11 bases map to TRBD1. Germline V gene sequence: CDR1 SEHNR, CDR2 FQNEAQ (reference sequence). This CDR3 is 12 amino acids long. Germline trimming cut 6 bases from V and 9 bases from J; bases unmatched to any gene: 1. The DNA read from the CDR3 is TGTGCCAGCAGAGGGACAGGGGGTGAG. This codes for CASRGTGGE. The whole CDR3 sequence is CASRGTGGEQFF.

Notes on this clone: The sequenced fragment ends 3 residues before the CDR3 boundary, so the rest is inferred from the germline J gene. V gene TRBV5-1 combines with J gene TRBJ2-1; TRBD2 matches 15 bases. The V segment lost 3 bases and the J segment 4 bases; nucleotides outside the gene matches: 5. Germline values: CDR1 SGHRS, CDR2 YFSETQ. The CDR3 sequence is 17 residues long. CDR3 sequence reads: CASSSTGLAGGYNEQFF. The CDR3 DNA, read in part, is TGCGCCAGCAGCTCTACGGGACTAGCGGGGGGTTACAATGAG.

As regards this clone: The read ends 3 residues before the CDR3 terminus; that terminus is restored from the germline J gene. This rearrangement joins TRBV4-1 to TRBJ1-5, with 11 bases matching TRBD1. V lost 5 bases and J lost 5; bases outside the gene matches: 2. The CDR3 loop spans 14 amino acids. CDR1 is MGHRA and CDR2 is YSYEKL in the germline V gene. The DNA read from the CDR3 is TGCGCCAGCAGCTTGGGACAGGGGGATCAGCCC. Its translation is CASSLGQGDQP. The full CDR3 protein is CASSLGQGDQPQHF.

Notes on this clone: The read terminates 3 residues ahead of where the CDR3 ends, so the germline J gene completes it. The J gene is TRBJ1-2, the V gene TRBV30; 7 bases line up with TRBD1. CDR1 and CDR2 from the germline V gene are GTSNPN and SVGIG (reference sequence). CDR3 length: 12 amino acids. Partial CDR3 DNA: TGTGCCTACAGTACAGGGGTCGGGGGC. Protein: CAYSTGVGG. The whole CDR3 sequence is CAYSTGVGGYTF. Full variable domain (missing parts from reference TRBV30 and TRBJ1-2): SQTIHQWPATLVQPVGSPLSLECTVEGTSNPNLYWYRQAAGRGLQLLFYSVGIGQISSEVPQNLSASRPQDRQFILSSKKLLLSDSGFYLCAYSTGVGGYTFGSGTRLTVV.

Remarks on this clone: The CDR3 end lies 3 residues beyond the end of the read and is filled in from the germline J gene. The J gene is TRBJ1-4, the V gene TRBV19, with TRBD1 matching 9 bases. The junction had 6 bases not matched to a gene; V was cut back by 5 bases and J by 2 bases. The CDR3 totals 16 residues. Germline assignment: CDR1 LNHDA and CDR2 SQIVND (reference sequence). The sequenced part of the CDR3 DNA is TGTGCCAGTAGTCCCGGGACAGGGCTGACTAATGAAAAA. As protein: CASSPGTGLTNEK. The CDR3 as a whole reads CASSPGTGLTNEKLFF.